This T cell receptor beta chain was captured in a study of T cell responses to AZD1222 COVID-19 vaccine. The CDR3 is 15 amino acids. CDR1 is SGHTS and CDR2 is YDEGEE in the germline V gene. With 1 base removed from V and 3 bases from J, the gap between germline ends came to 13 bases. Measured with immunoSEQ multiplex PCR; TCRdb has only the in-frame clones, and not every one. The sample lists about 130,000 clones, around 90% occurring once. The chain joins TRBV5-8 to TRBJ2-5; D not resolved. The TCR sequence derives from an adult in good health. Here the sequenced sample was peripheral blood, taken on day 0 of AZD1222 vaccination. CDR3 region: CASSLWKGAEETQYF. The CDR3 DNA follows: TGTGCCAGCAGCTTGTGGAAGGGTGCCGAAGAGACCCAGTACTTC.